The 24 T cell receptor beta chains presented below share a single source sample, sequenced in a study of metastatic and nonmetastatic thyroid tumors. Patients underwent thyroid surgery, and none had received any treatment before it. TCRdb recomputed clones from the PCR reads via MiXCR. The repertoire consists of 21,000 or so clones, with more than 15% occurring once and the leading ten covering around 20%. Sequenced input: blood. These receptors were taken from a female donor with papillary thyroid cancer or a benign thyroid nodule (not recorded which). Some clones in this sample may be carry-over from other donors' samples.

This clone was recorded at least ten times. The V gene is TRBV28, the J gene TRBJ2-3; 12 bases are shared with TRBD1. V was clipped by 4 bases and J by 6 bases; unmatched bases: 8. CDR1 is MDHEN and CDR2 is SYDVKM in the germline V gene. The CDR3 covers 16 residues. The CDR3 DNA follows: TGTGCCAGCAGTTCACCCCGGGACAGGGGGCGCGATACGCAGTATTTT. This gives the protein CASSSPRDRGRDTQYF.

Worth noting for this clone: This may stem from a read error, because a much larger clone lies one nucleotide away. This sample includes further DNA sequences coding for the same CDR3. The chain uses TRBV20-1 and TRBJ2-3; unclear D gene. The CDR3 length is 15 residues. Germline V gives CDR1 DFQATT, CDR2 SNEGSKA (reference sequence). Trimming removed 0 bases at V and 2 bases at J, with 12 bases between. The CDR3 DNA sequence: TGCAGTGCTAGAGAGGCCTCAGACACCACAGATACGCAGTATTTT. Translating gives CSAREASDTTDTQYF.

In its sample, this clone was seen many times. This chain joins TRBV20-1 and TRBJ1-5, with D perhaps TRBD1 (5 bases). Between the trimmed V and J ends, which lost 3 bases and 6 bases, there was a span of 18 bases. The CDR3 is made up of 15 amino acids. Germline assignment: CDR1 DFQATT and CDR2 SNEGSKA (reference sequence). CDR3 sequence (DNA): TGCAGTGCTAGCGGGTTCAGGGAGGCCACTCAGCCCCAGCATTTT. Translation gives CSASGFREATQPQHF.

Many counts were recorded for this clone. The V and J genes are TRBV4-3 and TRBJ2-1; a possible D gene is TRBD1 (6 bases). Germline CDR1 LGHNA, CDR2 YSLEER. This CDR3 is 13 amino acids long. The V and J ends lost 5 bases and 10 bases respectively, with 15 bases between them. CDR3 nucleotides: TGCGCCAGCAGCTACCACAGGGAGCGGGAGCAGTTCTTC. This sequence encodes CASSYHREREQFF.

This clone showed up just a few times. V is TRBV6-2 or TRBV6-3 and J is TRBJ1-2; no clear D. Germline values: CDR1 MNHEY, CDR2 SVGEGT. V was pared by 5 bases and J by 4 bases, with 20 bases between. The CDR3 runs 16 residues. The CDR3 nucleotides read TGTGCCAGCAGTCCACTAGGGCCTCATTCAATCTATGGCTACACCTTC. Its protein is CASSPLGPHSIYGYTF.

This clone was detected ten times or more. The genes are TRBV19 and TRBJ1-2, with 7 bases lining up with TRBD1. The CDR3 length is 14 residues. Germline V CDR1 and CDR2: LNHDA, SQIVND (reference sequence). J gave up 8 bases and V 1 base, and 7 bases lay outside the gene matches. The CDR3 DNA reads TGTGCCAGTAGTATAGTAAGAGGGGGCGGAGGCTACACCTTC. Protein product: CASSIVRGGGGYTF.

Remarks on this clone: A read error is possible here, since a much larger clone lies one base away. The chain uses TRBV7-9 and TRBJ2-5; TRBD1 might be the D (6 bases). V was clipped by 5 bases and J by 5 bases, with 21 bases between them. The CDR3 spans 16 residues. The germline gives CDR1 SEHNR, CDR2 FQNEAQ (reference sequence). The CDR3 DNA is TGTGCCAGCAGCACCGACGTGGGGGCGCCATGGGAGACCCAGTACTTC. It yields the protein CASSTDVGAPWETQYF.

This clone has a count of ten or more. V and J are TRBV5-1 and TRBJ2-1, with a tentative D call TRBD2 (5 bases). This CDR3 is 14 amino acids long. From germline, CDR1 is SGHRS and CDR2 YFSETQ. The germline V and J ends were trimmed by 5 bases and 4 bases, with 13 bases remaining between them. This chain's CDR3 is CASSSGGLYNEQFF. In DNA, the CDR3 is TGCGCCAGCAGTTCTGGCGGGTTATACAATGAGCAGTTCTTC.

This clone was seen many times. As DNA, the CDR3 is TGTGCCTGGAGCCCTACAGGGCATGGCTACACCTTC. It yields the protein CAWSPTGHGYTF. The chain has TRBV30 and TRBJ1-2, with D perhaps TRBD1 (6 bases). The CDR3 length is 12 residues. Per the germline V gene, CDR1 is GTSNPN and CDR2 is SVGIG (reference sequence). Trimming stripped 3 bases from V and 6 bases from J, with 11 bases between.

This clone is categorized as medium-sized. The V call is TRBV6-1, the J call TRBJ1-4, with 8 bases that match TRBD1. The V gene's germline CDR1 is MNHNS and CDR2 SASEGT. This CDR3 comprises 13 residues. Germline trimming cut 3 bases from V and 13 bases from J; bases unmatched to any gene: 7. CDR3 protein: CASSDRGPMGLFF. The CDR3 DNA reads TGTGCCAGCAGTGACAGGGGGCCTATGGGACTGTTTTTT.

This clone was found many times. The V gene is TRBV9, the J gene TRBJ2-1, with 8 bases identical to TRBD1. From germline, CDR1 is SGDLS and CDR2 YYNGEE. The CDR3 covers 12 residues. Trimming removed 3 bases from V and 8 bases from J; junction bases left unmatched: 1. This chain's CDR3 is CASSAGGDEQFF. CDR3 DNA: TGTGCCAGCAGCGCAGGGGGCGATGAGCAGTTCTTC.

This clone was counted only a few times. V usage is TRBV28 and J usage is TRBJ1-2; perhaps TRBD1 as D (6 bases). This CDR3 region has 18 residues. Looked up from germline, CDR1 is MDHEN and CDR2 is SYDVKM. V was shortened by 2 bases and J by 4 bases, with 23 bases between the two germline ends. The CDR3 nucleotides read TGTGCCAGCAGTTTACTGTTCTTGGGGGCCAGGCGGGGCTATGGCTACACCTTC. Its translation: CASSLLFLGARRGYGYTF.

This clone was seen at least ten times. The chain couples TRBV28 to TRBJ2-5; D is unresolved. From germline, CDR1 is MDHEN and CDR2 SYDVKM. This CDR3 is built from 14 residues. Trimming pared 0 bases from V and 2 bases from J, leaving 7 bases between. CDR3 DNA sequence: TGTGCCAGCAGTTTATGGGGCAGACAAGAGACCCAGTACTTC. Its protein product is CASSLWGRQETQYF.

In the case of this clone: A much larger clone lies one base from this, so it may be a read error. V gene TRBV20-1 combines with J gene TRBJ2-3; TRBD2 aligns across 9 bases. The length of the CDR3 is 17 residues. From germline, CDR1 is DFQATT and CDR2 SNEGSKA (reference sequence). The CDR3 sequence is CSASSPAGGYRTGTQYF. The CDR3 region has the DNA TGCAGTGCTAGCTCCCCAGCGGGAGGCTATCGCACAGGTACGCAGTATTTT.

This clone was recorded many times. V is TRBV10-3 and J is TRBJ2-5; D possibly corresponds to TRBD2 (5 bases). Germline V CDR1 and CDR2: ENHRY, SYGVKD. V was pared by 5 bases and J by 3 bases, with 10 bases between. The CDR3 consists of 13 residues. The CDR3 nucleotides are TGTGCCATCAGTAGCGGAAATAAAGAGACCCAGTACTTC. Protein: CAISSGNKETQYF.

In this sample, this clone turned up many times. The chain employs TRBV18 and TRBJ2-7, with D possibly TRBD1 on 5 matching bases. This CDR3 spans 14 amino acids. Germline CDR1 reads KGHSH; CDR2 reads LQKENI. Trimming cost V 6 bases and J 2 bases, with 14 bases left between them. Written as DNA, the CDR3 is TGTGCCAGCTCCCCCCAAGGACATACCTACGAGCAGTACTTC. It codes for CASSPQGHTYEQYF. Full variable domain (rest looked up from reference TRBV18 and TRBJ2-7): NAGVMQNPRHLVRRRGQEARLRCSPMKGHSHVYWYRQLPEEGLKFMVYLQKENIIDESGMPKERFSAEFPKEGPSILRIQQVVRGDSAAYFCASSPQGHTYEQYFGPGTRLTVT.

This clone was picked up many times. CDR3 loop: CASSPTGLGGYTF. CDR3 DNA: TGTGCCAGCTCACCGACAGGGTTGGGTGGCTACACCTTC. The V call is TRBV18, the J call TRBJ1-2; 7 positions match TRBD1. The trim removed 3 bases at V and 7 bases at J, leaving 5 bases unmatched. Germline V gives CDR1 KGHSH, CDR2 LQKENI. CDR3 length: 13 amino acids.

This clone was recorded at least ten times. The chain recombines TRBV7-2 with TRBJ2-7; 9 nucleotides line up with TRBD2. The CDR3 has 16 amino acids. J gave up 3 bases and V 0 bases, and 6 bases lay outside the gene matches. CDR1 is SGHTA, CDR2 FQGNSA, per germline. CDR3 DNA: TGTGCCAGCAGCTTAGCTGCTAGCGGGAACGGCTACGAGCAGTACTTC. It specifies CASSLAASGNGYEQYF.

In this sample, this clone turned up many times. The chain recombines TRBV29-1 with TRBJ2-7, with a weak D call TRBD1 (6 bases). V shed 6 bases and J shed 2 bases, with 17 bases lying between them. From germline, CDR1 is SQVTM and CDR2 ANQGSEA. This CDR3 spans 14 amino acids. DNA for the CDR3: TGCAGCGTCACACCACAGGGCAGCCCCTACGAGCAGTACTTC. Amino acid sequence: CSVTPQGSPYEQYF.

This clone was counted ten times or more. The V gene is TRBV6-5, the J gene TRBJ2-1; 11 bases align to TRBD2. The CDR3 covers 16 residues. CDR1 and CDR2 (germline): MNHEY, SVGAGI. V lost 4 bases to trimming and J lost 3 bases; unmatched junction nucleotides: 5. The CDR3 protein is CASSFTLAGGYNEQFF. CDR3 DNA: TGTGCCAGCAGTTTCACTCTAGCGGGGGGCTACAATGAGCAGTTCTTC.

This clone was seen ten or more times. At the DNA level, this CDR3 is encoded by other sequences in the same sample as well. This rearrangement joins TRBV9 to TRBJ1-1, with D unclear. V was pared by 3 bases and J by 1 base, with 4 bases between. Germline V gene data show CDR1 as SGDLS and CDR2 as YYNGEE. The CDR3 length is 12 residues. The CDR3 region has the DNA TGTGCCAGCAGCGCAAAGAACACTGAAGCTTTCTTT. It specifies CASSAKNTEAFF.

This clone was counted ten times or more. The rearrangement uses TRBV24-1 and TRBJ2-5; 8 bases match TRBD1. V gave up 3 bases and J gave up 2 bases; unmatched junction bases: 7. CDR3 length: 16 amino acids. In germline, CDR1 is KGHDR, CDR2 SFDVKD. This CDR3 reads CATSDPGGPGQETQYF. The CDR3 region has the DNA TGTGCCACCAGTGATCCAGGGGGCCCGGGTCAAGAGACCCAGTACTTC.

This clone was counted a single time. Being one base from a much bigger clone, this may be a read error. V is TRBV4-2 and J is TRBJ1-5; D gene ambiguous. This CDR3 comprises 18 residues. V lost 0 bases and J 0 bases, leaving 15 bases between the germline ends. Per the germline V gene, CDR1 is LGHNA and CDR2 is YNFKEQ. In DNA, the CDR3 is TGTGCCAGCAGCCAAGAATTAGGGTCCGGATATAGCAATCAGCCCCAGCATTTT. It codes for CASSQELGSGYSNQPQHF.

V usage is TRBV30 and J usage is TRBJ1-2, with D possibly being TRBD1 (5 bases). The CDR3 extends over 11 amino acids. The germline gives CDR1 GTSNPN, CDR2 SVGIG (reference sequence). The V and J ends lost 5 bases and 6 bases respectively, with 10 bases between them. The CDR3 protein is CAWSRGDGYTF. The CDR3 bases are TGTGCCTGGTCCCGGGGGGATGGCTACACCTTC.